The 17 T cell receptor beta chains listed next were all sequenced from one sample in a study of tumor-infiltrating lymphocytes in primary liver carcinoma. TCR beta cDNA came from around 500 ng total RNA, primed with a constant-region primer. What produced the TCR beta libraries was three nested multiplex PCR rounds using slightly modified ARM-PCR. Running 10 cycles apiece, the first two PCR rounds relied on TRBV1-TRBV30 forward primers together with a C-beta reverse primer. One entry per CDR3 protein results from TCRdb running MiXCR on the multiplex PCR reads. The top ten clones hold approximately 10% of a sample with approximately 110,000 distinct CDR3 sequences, around 60% of them seen once. Without any cell sorting, about 18-31 mg of bulk tissue yielded co-extracted RNA and DNA. Specimen: liver tumor tissue from sampling region 1. The sample's subset: tumor region T1, superior pole. These receptors were obtained from a woman aged 55 to 70 with primary liver carcinoma and hepatitis B virus infection.

This clonotype came up a few times. This chain uses TRBV24-1 with TRBJ2-5, with D perhaps matching TRBD2 (6 bases). The CDR3 runs to 16 residues. V gave up 0 bases and J gave up 0 bases, with 10 bases separating them. Germline V gene data show CDR1 as KGHDR and CDR2 as SFDVKD. This CDR3 is CATSDLRGLYQETQYF. The CDR3 nucleotides read TGTGCCACCAGTGATTTGCGGGGGTTGTACCAAGAGACCCAGTACTTC.

Turning to this clonotype: A junction end diverges from the germline sequence, so it may reflect a read error. This rearrangement joins TRBV12-3 or TRBV12-4 to TRBJ2-3, with TRBD1 matching over 7 bases. The CDR3 contains 15 residues. Written as DNA, the CDR3 is TGTGCCAGCAGTATCCGACAGGGTGGCACAGATACGCATTATTTC. Translating it yields CASSIRQGGTDTHYF.

Details on this clonotype: At one of its ends the junction is not consistent with the germline gene, which may arise from a read error. The chain employs TRBV12-3 or TRBV12-4 and TRBJ2-3; 7 bases agree with TRBD1. The CDR3 contains 16 residues. CDR3 nucleotide sequence: TGTGCCAGCAGTTTAGGGAACAGGGGACCCACAGATACGCGGTATTTT. It is translated as CASSLGNRGPTDTRYF.

The table lists this clonotype with many counts. The V and J genes are TRBV12-3 or TRBV12-4 and TRBJ2-5; D may match TRBD1 or TRBD2 (5 bases each). The length of the CDR3 is 15 residues. Trimming took 5 bases from V and 2 from J, leaving 15 bases between them. In nucleotides, the CDR3 is TGTGCCAGCAGTCAGAGGGACGGAAGGCAAGAGACCCAGTACTTC. Amino acids: CASSQRDGRQETQYF.

In its sample, this clonotype was seen once. A much larger clone lies a single base off, so this may be a read error. V is TRBV6-5 and J is TRBJ2-7; weak D call: TRBD2 (6 bases). The CDR3 is 12 residues long. Germline V gene lookup returns CDR1 MNHEY and CDR2 SVGAGI. Deletions cut 11 bases from V and 4 bases from J, with 15 bases between. In DNA form, the CDR3 reads TGTGCCCCGTGGGAGGAACTTTACGAGCAGTACTTC. Protein sequence: CAPWEELYEQYF.

Comment on this clonotype: One end of the junction does not line up with germline, which may come from a read error. The chain carries TRBV11-3 and TRBJ1-2; the D gene is possibly TRBD1 (6 bases). The CDR3 sequence is 14 residues long. Germline V gives CDR1 SGHNT, CDR2 YENEEA. The CDR3 region has the DNA TGTGCCAACAGCTTCCCGACGGGGGGCATTGGCTACACCTTC. It yields the protein CANSFPTGGIGYTF.

As to this clonotype: One end of the junction varies from germline; a read error may be responsible. The J gene is TRBJ2-7, the V gene TRBV28, with no clear D. This CDR3 has 14 amino acids. Per the germline V gene, CDR1 is MDHEN and CDR2 is SYDVKM. The CDR3 bases are TGTGCCAACAGTTTACCCATTTCCCACTACGAGCAGTACTTC. It specifies CANSLPISHYEQYF.

Notes on this clonotype: The CDR3 ends on some other residue instead of the conserved phenylalanine or tryptophan, so this is likely a read error. CDR3 sequence: CASSSQGVNPRQFS. The CDR3 DNA reads TGTGCCAGCAGCTCACAGGGGGTAAACCCCCGCCAGTTCTCC. The chain uses TRBV5-4 and TRBJ2-1; 8 nucleotides agree with TRBD1. In germline, CDR1 is SGHNT, CDR2 YYREEE (reference sequence). The V and J ends lost 3 bases and 13 bases, in that order; junction bases with no gene match: 12. The CDR3 sequence is 14 residues long.

With respect to this clonotype: This may be a read error: a much more frequent sequence differs by one nucleotide. V is TRBV6-1 and J is TRBJ2-1; perhaps TRBD2 as D (5 bases). The ends were cut back, 10 bases at V and 5 bases at J, with 21 bases in the middle. Per the germline V gene, CDR1 is MNHNS and CDR2 is SASEGT. The CDR3 totals 15 residues. The CDR3 sequence is CANGREAGDHNEQFF. CDR3 DNA: TGTGCCAACGGACGAGAGGCGGGTGACCACAATGAGCAGTTCTTC.

This clonotype has just one count. The junction departs from germline at one end; a sequencing error may be responsible. The chain uses TRBV11-2 and TRBJ1-2; 8 positions agree with TRBD1. The germline CDR1 and CDR2 sequences are SGHAT and FQNNGV. The CDR3 length is 15 residues. The CDR3 DNA sequence: TGTGCCAGCAGCTTAGACCCCAGGGGGCGATACGGCTACACATTC. This codes for CASSLDPRGRYGYTF.

Details on this clonotype: It may be a read error: a sequence one base away is much more abundant. The final CDR3 position lacks the conserved phenylalanine or tryptophan, pointing to a likely read error. J is TRBJ1-5 and V is TRBV12-3 or TRBV12-4; no reliable D call. V was cut by 3 bases and J by 7 bases, with 10 bases left in between. This CDR3 is built from 13 residues. For the CDR3, the DNA is TGTGCCAGCAGTTTTGGATGGGTACAGCCCCAGCATGTT. Protein product: CASSFGWVQPQHV.

As regards this clonotype: A read error may produce the germline difference seen at one junction end. The J gene is TRBJ1-1, the V gene TRBV6-1; a weak D match, TRBD1 (5 bases). Per the germline V gene, CDR1 is MNHNS and CDR2 is SASEGT. The CDR3 consists of 17 residues. This CDR3 reads CASSEEDMGRVHTEVFF. In DNA form, the CDR3 reads TGCGCCAGCAGTGAGGAGGACATGGGGCGAGTTCACACTGAAGTTTTCTTT.

The chain recombines TRBV29-1 with TRBJ2-3, with a tentative D call TRBD2 (5 bases). The CDR3 is 12 amino acids. Per the germline V gene, CDR1 is SQVTM and CDR2 is ANQGSEA. The CDR3 spells CGLTNAGDTQYF. Written as DNA, the CDR3 is TGCGGCCTGACTAACGCCGGAGATACGCAGTATTTT.

With respect to this clonotype: One base away lies a much larger clone, so this may be a sequencing read error. The chain recombines TRBV7-6 with TRBJ2-3; possibly TRBD2 for D (5 bases). Germline V gene sequence: CDR1 SGHVS, CDR2 FNYEAQ. This CDR3 has 15 amino acids. V was clipped by 5 bases and J by 4 bases, with 16 bases between them. The CDR3 region is CASSNGLVQADTQYF. CDR3 nucleotides: TGTGCCAGCAGCAACGGACTCGTTCAGGCAGATACGCAGTATTTT.

The chain links TRBV11-3 to TRBJ2-7, with D maybe TRBD1 (8 bases). Germline CDR1 SGHNT, CDR2 YENEEA. There are 18 residues in the CDR3. Deletions cut 4 bases from V and 7 bases from J, with 29 bases between. Here the CDR3 DNA reads TGTGCCAGCAGCTCCAATCTAGCCACAGGGGGGGGTCCACGGGAGCAGTACGTC. The encoded protein is CASSSNLATGGGPREQYV.

A word on this clonotype: A junction end diverges from the germline sequence, so it may reflect a read error. The rearrangement links TRBV29-1 to TRBJ2-5; TRBD1 agrees at 9 bases. CDR3 length: 13 amino acids. Germline CDR1 and CDR2: SQVTM and ANQGSEA. The CDR3 is CSAMTGGRETLYF. The CDR3 DNA is TGCAGCGCTATGACAGGGGGTCGAGAGACCCTGTACTTC.

The chain has TRBV10-3 and TRBJ2-1; possibly TRBD2 for D (5 bases). CDR1 and CDR2 (germline): ENHRY, SYGVKD. Trimming left V 7 bases short and J 7 bases short, with 17 bases between. The CDR3 has 14 residues. DNA for the CDR3: TGTGCCATCAACAATGGACTTGGCGTGAATGAGCAGTTCTTC. The encoded protein is CAINNGLGVNEQFF.